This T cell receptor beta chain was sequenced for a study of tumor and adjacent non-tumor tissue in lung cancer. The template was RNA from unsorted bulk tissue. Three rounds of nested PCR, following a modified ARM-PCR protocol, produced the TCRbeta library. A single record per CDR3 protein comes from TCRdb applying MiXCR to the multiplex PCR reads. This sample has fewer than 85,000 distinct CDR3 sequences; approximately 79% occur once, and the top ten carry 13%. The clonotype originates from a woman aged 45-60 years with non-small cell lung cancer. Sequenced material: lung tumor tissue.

The CDR3 spells CSVKQGSTEAFF. The CDR3 DNA follows: TGCAGTGTAAAACAAGGGAGCACTGAAGCTTTCTTT. The chain employs TRBV20-1 and TRBJ1-1; D gene unclear. Between the trimmed V and J ends, which lost 7 bases and 4 bases, there was a span of 13 bases. The germline V gene has CDR1 DFQATT and CDR2 SNEGSKA (reference sequence). The CDR3 is 12 residues long.